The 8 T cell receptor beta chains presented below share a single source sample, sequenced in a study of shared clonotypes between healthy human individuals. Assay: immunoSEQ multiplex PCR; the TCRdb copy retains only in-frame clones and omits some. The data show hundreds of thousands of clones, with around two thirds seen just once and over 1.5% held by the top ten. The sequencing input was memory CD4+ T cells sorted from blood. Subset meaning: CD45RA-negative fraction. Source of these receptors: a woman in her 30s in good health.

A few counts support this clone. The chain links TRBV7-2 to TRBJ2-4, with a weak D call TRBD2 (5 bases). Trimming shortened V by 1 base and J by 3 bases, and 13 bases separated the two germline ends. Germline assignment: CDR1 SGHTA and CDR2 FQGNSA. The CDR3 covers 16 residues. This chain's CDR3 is CASSLVTIGGKNIQYF. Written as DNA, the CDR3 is TGTGCCAGCAGCTTAGTTACCATTGGAGGCAAAAACATTCAGTACTTC.

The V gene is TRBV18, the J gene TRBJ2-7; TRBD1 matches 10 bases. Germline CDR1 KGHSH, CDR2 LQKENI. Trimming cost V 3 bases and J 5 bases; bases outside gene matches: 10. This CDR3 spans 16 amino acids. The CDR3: CASSPILGTGVHEQYF. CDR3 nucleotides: TGTGCCAGCTCACCGATATTAGGGACAGGGGTCCACGAGCAGTACTTC.

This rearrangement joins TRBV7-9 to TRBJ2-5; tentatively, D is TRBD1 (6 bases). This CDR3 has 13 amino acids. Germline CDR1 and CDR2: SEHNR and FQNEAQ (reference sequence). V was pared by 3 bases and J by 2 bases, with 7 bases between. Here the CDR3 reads CASSLGAQETQYF. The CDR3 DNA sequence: TGTGCCAGCAGCTTGGGGGCGCAAGAGACCCAGTACTTC.

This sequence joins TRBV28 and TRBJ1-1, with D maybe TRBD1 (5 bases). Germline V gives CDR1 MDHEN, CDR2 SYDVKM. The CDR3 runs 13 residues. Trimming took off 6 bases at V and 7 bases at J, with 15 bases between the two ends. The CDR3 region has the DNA TGTGCCAGCAGCTCCGGTACAGGATATGAAGCTTTCTTT. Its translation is CASSSGTGYEAFF.

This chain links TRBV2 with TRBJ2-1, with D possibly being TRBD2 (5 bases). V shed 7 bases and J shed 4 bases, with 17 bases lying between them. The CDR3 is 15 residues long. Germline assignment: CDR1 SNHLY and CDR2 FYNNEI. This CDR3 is CASTWTPTGYNEQFF. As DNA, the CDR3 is TGTGCCAGCACTTGGACCCCCACGGGGTACAATGAGCAGTTCTTC.

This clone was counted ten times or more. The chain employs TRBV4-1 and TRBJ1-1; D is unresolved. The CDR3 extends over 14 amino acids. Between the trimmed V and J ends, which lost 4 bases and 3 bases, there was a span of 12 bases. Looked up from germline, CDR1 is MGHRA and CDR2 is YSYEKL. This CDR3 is CASSPRWRDTEAFF. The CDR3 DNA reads TGCGCCAGCAGCCCCCGCTGGAGAGACACTGAAGCTTTCTTT.

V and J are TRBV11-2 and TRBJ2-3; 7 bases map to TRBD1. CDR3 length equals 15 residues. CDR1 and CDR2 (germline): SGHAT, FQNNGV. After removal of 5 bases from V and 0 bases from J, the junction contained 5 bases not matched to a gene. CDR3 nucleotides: TGTGCCAGCAGCCAGCAGGGACAGAGCACAGATACGCAGTATTTT. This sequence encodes CASSQQGQSTDTQYF.

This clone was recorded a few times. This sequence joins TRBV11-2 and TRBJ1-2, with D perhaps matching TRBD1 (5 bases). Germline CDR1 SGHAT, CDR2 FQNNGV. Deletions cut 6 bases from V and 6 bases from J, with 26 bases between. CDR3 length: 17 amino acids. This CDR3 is CASRPTAIRGPGDGYTF. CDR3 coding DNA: TGTGCCAGCAGGCCAACGGCAATAAGGGGCCCCGGGGATGGCTACACCTTC.